This TCR beta chain was identified in a study of blood T cell repertoires in COVID-19. Study information: COVID-19 samples, acute and convalescent, were from the United States, Italy and Spain. From T cells, B-cell-depleted T cells, or PBMCs came the material, which was cDNA or gDNA.

Trimming took 2 bases from V and 1 from J, leaving 14 bases between them. The CDR3 has 16 residues. Germline CDR1 and CDR2: MNHEY and SMNVEV (reference sequence). As originally analysed: Nucleated cell counts were estimated from reference gene primer amplification. Sequencing used immunoSEQ multiplex PCR; TCRdb keeps in-frame clones, though not all of them. V and J calls and clone size are those listed in that table; D and trimming were worked out from the DNA. The table includes about 110,000 clones, about 85% detected once. The receptor comes from a human donor in a cohort sampled during active COVID-19. Sequenced material: peripheral blood. J is TRBJ1-1 and V is TRBV27; D call uncertain. CDR3 sequence: CASSLGQPHRNTEAFF. The CDR3 region has the DNA TGTGCCAGCAGTTTAGGGCAGCCCCATAGGAACACTGAAGCTTTCTTT.